The present T cell receptor (beta chain) was sequenced within a study of cytomegalovirus exposure and HLA in healthy donors (dated by TCRdb to 2015 to 2018). Broadly, across the study: An earlier analysis of fewer than 750 of the donors reported approximately 280 Gb of sequence data and 95 million to 140 million unique TCR beta sequences obtained from approximately 180 million T cells. To predict cytomegalovirus infection status, the study combined high-throughput TCR immunosequencing, statistical association of individual TCRs with disease status, and machine learning. An earlier analysis of some 500 of the donors applied high-throughput TCR beta sequencing to assess whether each TCR beta V gene segment acted as functional or pseudogenic. In the later analysis, no new phenotypic data were used to find candidate immune exposures; instead, reliance was placed on TCR beta sequences and their occurrence across donors. Approximately 300 gigabases of sequencing data and 78 million or so unique TCR sequences were included in an early release covering over 600 HLA-typed donors. Typing coverage varied by locus: roughly 620-640 donors for A, B, C, DRB1 and DQB1; approximately 520 for DQA1; more than 600 for DPA1; roughly 450 for DPB1. Both class I and class II loci were covered by HLA typing, at four-digit resolution. In a later genetic analysis, genome-wide SNP genotypes for about three fifths of the roughly 670 donors were used, and that subset was treated as a discovery cohort. Every discovery cohort repertoire had been produced on one sequencing platform. In addition to the first cohort of hundreds of subjects, a separate validation cohort of over 90 different subjects was used. Across some 400 genotyped donors of the cohort, an average of roughly 230,000 unique TCR beta nucleotide sequences per donor were sequenced, and roughly 17% of those sequences were non-productive. The study used immunosequencing to profile the T cell repertoires of more than 650 subjects and linked those repertoires to cytomegalovirus serostatus. Of the 398 genotyped donors, approximately 83% fell in the genetic ancestry cluster associated with self-reported Caucasian donors. The study aimed to test whether cataloging public T cell receptors could reveal signatures of past pathogen exposure. Donor age, sex, ethnicity and CMV serostatus were compiled together with the repertoire data. To study patterns of TCR occurrence, a later analysis re-analyzed previously published TCR beta repertoires from under 750 donors and added high-resolution HLA genotyping. Five DR-DQ haplotypes were treated as single units for association and clustering because of strong linkage in the cohort. Here is what the overall study found, with its caveats: According to a later analysis, parvovirus B19, influenza, CMV and Epstein-Barr virus appeared linked to several top co-occurrence clusters. Correlated functional status among segregating V segments might be attributable to linkage disequilibrium, but an unknown experimental factor could not be ruled out. A later analysis associated roughly 17,000 TCR beta sequences with specific HLA alleles at a false discovery rate of 0.05. According to a later analysis, TCR association rates differed among HLA loci, with DRB1 alleles showing the most associated TCRs and HLA-C alleles showing the fewest. In a later genetic analysis, a missense DCLRE1C variant was associated with V-gene and J-gene trimming of TCR beta chains, and the association was replicated in an independent cohort. Because some donors lacked HLA typing at each locus, the association tests relied only on the typed subset. In both the original and validation cohorts, the classifier was reported to diagnose cytomegalovirus status with high specificity and sensitivity. In the study, around 150 TCR beta chains were listed as associated with cytomegalovirus. When HLA alleles, especially DR and DQ, strongly co-occurred, TCR associations were difficult to assign to individual alleles. Most CMV-associated TCR beta chains appeared to be HLA-restricted in a later analysis, and the HLA associations seemed to be driven largely by CMV exposure. A group of highly shared sequence variants was considered likely to be a technical artifact of the sequencing pipeline. In an earlier analysis of some 540 of the donors, most TCR beta V segments appeared in productive rearrangements about 90% or about 30% of the time, broadly matching IMGT annotations. Presence/absence analyses assumed roughly uniform sequencing depth across donors, an assumption that may not hold. The authors suggested that the approach could potentially be generalized to other disease states and immunological phenotypes. In vitro tests confirmed that a few of the cytomegalovirus-associated TCR beta chains recognize cytomegalovirus antigens. A further reported finding was that TCR beta sequences accurately predicted the HLA-A and HLA-B alleles for most subjects in the first cohort. The only immune exposure information available for the cohort was CMV serostatus. According to a later genetic analysis, donors in an Asian-associated ancestry cluster had fewer N-insertions in productive TCRs than the approximately 630-donor mean. A later analysis found that HLA-associated TCR beta chains were more clonally expanded and had lower generation probabilities than equally common non-associated chains. Because the 87-base-pair reads could not distinguish some IMGT-functional V segments, including TRBV6-2 and TRBV6-3, those segments were excluded. Because counts were too low, around 17 rarely observed V segments, including chromosome 9 orphons, were left out of the earlier analysis of 587 of the donors. This cohort had only TCR beta chains sequenced, and the lack of alpha or paired-chain data limited which features could be detected. Across donors, most TCR sequences were observed very rarely, whereas some public TCRs were present in many individuals.

The cohort comprised around 700 healthy bone marrow donors. At the time of sampling, every cohort member was nominally healthy, though immune exposures that went unrecorded were likely present. The donor was CMV seronegative and was included in the group of 352 seronegative cohort members. Every donor gave a peripheral blood sample, and the peripheral blood mononuclear cells from that sample were used for TCR beta sequencing. The Qiagen DNeasy Blood Extraction Kit was used to extract genomic DNA from the blood cell samples. Library preparation employed the immunoSEQ multiplex PCR assay. A mixture of 60 forward primers for TCR Vbeta segments and 13 reverse primers for TCR Jbeta segments was used in the multiplex PCR. Amplification of the CDR3 region of rearranged TCR beta genes was performed with a multiplex PCR assay on genomic DNA. Amplified TCR beta libraries were sequenced as 87-base-pair reads on the Illumina HiSeq System. Regarding the original processing steps: Across the 600 to 700 repertoires, a later analysis counted tens of millions of unique TCR beta chains, roughly 11 million of which were shared by at least two donors. Raw reads were error-corrected and collapsed into unique sequences by a nearest-neighbor algorithm in which closely related sequences were merged to remove PCR and sequencing errors. Alignment of CDR3 sequences to IMGT reference sequences was used to assign V, D and J gene segments. Each retained sequence needed at least a six-nucleotide match to both a V gene segment and a J gene segment. Rearrangements were classified as productive when the CDR3 lacked stop codons and remained in frame with V and J, and all other rearrangements were classified as non-productive. Following IMGT convention, CDR3 was defined as the stretch from the second conserved V-encoded cysteine to the conserved J-encoded phenylalanine. The earlier analysis of about 640 of the donors excluded any sequence lacking an unambiguous match to a single V gene segment. In an earlier analysis of 587 of the donors, V segments were called functional above 56.7% productive rearrangements and were called segregating when the between-donor standard deviation exceeded 5%. To diagnose cytomegalovirus status from the catalog of TCR beta chain sequences, a statistical classification framework was built. A later analysis assigned V and J genes by comparing TCR nucleotide sequences with IMGT/GENE-DB human TR gene sequences. In a later analysis, CDR3 sequences and most-parsimonious VDJ recombination scenarios were assigned using the TCRdist pipeline. In a later analysis, each TCR beta chain was defined by its CDR3 amino acid sequence together with its V-gene family, and reads lacking a unique V-gene family were excluded. As a way to deal with suspected cross-contamination and a sequencing artifact, a later analysis dropped 640 or so nucleotide sequences that were highly shared and had low generation probability. In a later analysis, a clonal expansion index was calculated for each public chain from normalized within-repertoire ranks of inferred template counts. In a later analysis, generation probabilities were computed with a VDJ recombination model fitted to out-of-frame rearrangements, and the resulting probabilities were checked against IGoR. In a later analysis, hypergeometric tests were used to score TCR-TCR, TCR-HLA and TCR-CMV co-occurrence, with a repertoire-size bias correction applied to TCR pairs. A later analysis estimated false discovery rates by permuting HLA or CMV assignments 20 times. In a later analysis, co-occurring TCRs were grouped using DBSCAN, and TCRdist sequence similarity was added for clustering within HLA-allele-positive subsets. For co-occurrence clustering, repertoires with fewer than 30,000 or more than 120,000 public chains were excluded, along with 4 to 6 repertoires with anomalous nucleotide sharing. TCRdb took this table from immuneACCESS and kept in-frame rearrangements with V and J called. Such tables lack part of the clones; where checked against another copy, unresolved V genes explain under half of the gap, and the rest is unexplained. That table gives V, J and clone size, and the DNA gave D and trimming. Here the sample has about 120,000 clones; approximately 83% occur a single time. Clones ranked in the top ten supply around 1.9% of the sample.

Deletion took 6 bases off V and 3 bases off J, with a span of 12 bases between the germline ends. The CDR3 runs 13 residues from the cysteine to the phenylalanine. The sequence is cut down to CDR3 DNA, 39 bases in frame from base 1. CDR1 and CDR2 are read off the germline V gene (reference sequence) as MNHEY and SMNVEV. In regard to this clone: Its antigen remains unidentified. Base qualities are not recorded, but no much larger clone differs from it by a single base.

Here the chain combines TRBV27 and TRBJ2-7; perhaps TRBD1 is the D gene, with 6 bases matching. Source material: PBMCs. This sequence was found in a man aged 35 to 55 in good health and CMV-seronegative. Here is the DNA: TGTGCCAGCAGCAGAGAGACAGGCTACGAGCAGTACTTC. Translated, this gives CASSRETGYEQYF.